Here is one TCR beta chain with its context. Reverse transcription of roughly 0.5 to 1 ug RNA used random hexamers. TCRdb reprocessed the immunoSEQ multiplex PCR reads via MiXCR and lists one record per CDR3 protein. Among around 130,000 distinct CDR3 sequences listed, around 80% were seen once. The data belong to a study of CD8 T cells in Susac syndrome. This receptor was taken from a human donor with multiple sclerosis. Sequenced input: CD8+ T cells from PBMCs.

CDR3 DNA: TGCGCCAGCGCTTTCAACGCGGCTAGCGGCCAAGAGACCCAGTACTTC. Translated, it gives CASAFNAASGQETQYF. This chain connects TRBV4-1 to TRBJ2-5; 7 bases align to TRBD2. In germline, CDR1 is MGHRA, CDR2 YSYEKL. The CDR3 length is 16 residues. Germline trimming cut 8 bases from V and 1 base from J; bases unmatched to any gene: 13.